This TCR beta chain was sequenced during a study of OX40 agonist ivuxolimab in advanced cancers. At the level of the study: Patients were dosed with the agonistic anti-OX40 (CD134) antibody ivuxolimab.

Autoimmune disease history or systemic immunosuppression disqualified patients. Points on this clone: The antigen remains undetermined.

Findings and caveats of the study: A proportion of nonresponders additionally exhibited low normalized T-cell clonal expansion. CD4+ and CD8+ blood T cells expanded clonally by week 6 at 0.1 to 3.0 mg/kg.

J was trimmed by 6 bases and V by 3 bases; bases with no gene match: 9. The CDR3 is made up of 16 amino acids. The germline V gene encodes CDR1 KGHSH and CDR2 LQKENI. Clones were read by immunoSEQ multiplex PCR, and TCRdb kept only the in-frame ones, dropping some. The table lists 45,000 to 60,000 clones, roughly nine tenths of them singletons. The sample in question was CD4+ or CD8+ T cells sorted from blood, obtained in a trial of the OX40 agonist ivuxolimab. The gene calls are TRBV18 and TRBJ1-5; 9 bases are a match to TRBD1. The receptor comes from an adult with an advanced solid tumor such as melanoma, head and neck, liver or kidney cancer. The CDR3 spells CASSPPGTGMGQPQHF. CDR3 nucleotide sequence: TGTGCCAGCTCACCGCCCGGGACAGGGATGGGTCAGCCCCAGCATTTT.